This TCR beta chain was obtained from a study of blood T cells in healthy people across ages. Study conclusions and caveats: The study could not conclusively compare naive and antigen-experienced cells, given its unsorted PBMCs.

This CDR3 region has 13 residues. Germline loops: CDR1 SEHNR, CDR2 FQNEAQ (reference sequence). Trimming took 8 bases from V and 6 from J, leaving 15 bases between them. Alongside a J-beta primer mix, a sample-barcoded 5' primer served in a second PCR lasting about 7 to 12 cycles. A single record per CDR3 protein comes from TCRdb applying MiXCR to the 5' RACE reads. The sample records about 640,000 distinct CDR3 sequences, under 70% being singletons. As concerns this clonotype: What it binds is unknown.

The genes are TRBV7-9 and TRBJ2-3; D is perhaps TRBD2 (6 bases). Input material: blood. This TCR came from a man between 60 and 70 years old in good health. CDR3 nucleotides: TGTGCCAGCGTAGCGGCCCGCGGGGATACGCAGTATTTT. It codes for CASVAARGDTQYF.